This TCR beta chain comes out of a study of early T cells in non-severe SARS-CoV-2 infection. Study-level background: Sequencing targeted bulk RNA from unsorted whole blood, leaving chains unpaired.

Regarding the study as a whole: Private and CD4 specificities were missed by VDJdb matching, which favored anti-spike CD8 responses.

This clonotype was detected ten times or more. What it binds is unknown. Germline V lookup: CDR1 MDHEN, CDR2 SYDVKM. The V and J ends lost 6 bases and 2 bases respectively, with 8 bases between them. CDR3 length: 13 residues. Each cDNA molecule carried a unique molecular identifier. TCRdb re-derived calls from the 5' RACE reads in MiXCR, one entry per CDR3 protein. The sample contains over 55,000 distinct CDR3 sequences, under 15% of which appear only once. Sequencing input: whole blood. The V call is TRBV28, the J call TRBJ1-5; no clear D. The TCR sequence derives from an adult who was a healthcare worker with PCR-confirmed SARS-CoV-2 infection or an uninfected control (not recorded which). CDR3 amino acids: CASSYSRNQPQHF. The CDR3 DNA is TGTGCCAGCAGCTACAGCCGCAATCAGCCCCAGCATTTT.